This TCR beta chain stems from a study of CD8+CD57+ T cells in acquired aplastic anemia (dated by TCRdb to the late 2010s). Study-level background: A mean of 3.2 ug of DNA, ranging from roughly 0.19 to 27.4 ug, was extracted from sorted CD4+ and CD8+ cells. An average of approximately 10 million reads for CD4+ cells and 11 million or so reads for CD8+ cells was obtained from healthy donor samples. Summary of the overall study and its limitations: CD8+ Simpson's diversity did not differ significantly between patients and healthy controls (P=0.060). Roughly 31 CD8+ CDR3 sequences were shared between patients and controls but appeared highly expressed in patients and within their immunodominant clones.

Profiling of TCR beta VDJ combinations and CDR3 sequences used genomic DNA as the template. An Illumina HiSeq 2000 was used for TCR repertoire sequencing. The original methods were these. TRBV/TRBJ rearrangement plots, CDR3 size and DJ length profiles, and Simpson's diversity index were used to assess repertoires. The most abundant DNA sequence in the deep sequencing data was taken as the immunodominant clone. CDR3 amino acid sequences were screened for sharing across subjects and were compared with published repertoires and the VDJdb database. The public sequencing data were trimmed at Q25 with fastp and processed into clonotypes with MiXCR by TCRdb, which kept only in-frame beta chains. For every CDR3 protein sequence, its rows merge into one entry that carries the most common genes and DNA. TCRdb's processing, not the authors' own work, is the source of the V and J calls. A total of some 180,000 distinct CDR3 sequences appear in this sample, about 47% of them only once. The top ten hold roughly 3% of the sample.

In the case of this clonotype: Its cognate antigen has yet to be identified. Base qualities are not provided; no much larger clone lies one nucleotide away.

Measured from the cysteine to the phenylalanine, the CDR3 is 12 residues long. The sequence is cut down to CDR3 DNA, 36 bases in frame from base 1. Per the germline V gene, SGHTA is the CDR1 and FQGTGA is the CDR2. Trimming takes 3 bases from V and 11 bases from J, and the germline ends sit 10 bases apart. In this study, sorted CD4+ and CD8+ T cells from the blood of healthy subjects and of severe aplastic anemia patients had their TCR repertoires deep-sequenced. Ficoll-Paque density gradient centrifugation was used to isolate peripheral blood mononuclear cells. Before DNA extraction, CD4+ and CD8+ T cells were sorted with FACS or magnetic beads.

This clonotype was sampled from a human donor in good health. Recombination joined TRBV7-3 with TRBJ2-2; a weak D assignment points to TRBD1 (5 bases agree). The material sequenced was sorted CD4+, CD8+, or CD8+CD57+ T cells (not recorded which) from PBMCs. The sequenced DNA: TGTGCCAGCAGCTTTCAGGGCCAAGAGCTGTTTTTT. It translates to CASSFQGQELFF.